These 26 T cell receptor beta chains originate from one sample sequenced in a study of control samples from healthy donors and cancer patients. Profiling relied on immunoSEQ multiplex PCR, and the TCRdb table lists in-frame clones only, not all of them. This table has approximately 120,000 clones, 80% to 90% appearing once. Sequences were obtained from blood. These receptors came from a man aged 40-49 years in good health.

The count of this clone is one. The chain carries TRBV19 and TRBJ1-4, with D possibly matching TRBD1 (6 bases). The CDR3 contains 13 residues. Per the germline V gene, CDR1 is LNHDA and CDR2 is SQIVND (reference sequence). Trimming left V 7 bases short and J 3 bases short, with 9 bases between. This CDR3 reads CASMGAPNEKLFF. CDR3 sequence (DNA): TGTGCCAGTATGGGGGCGCCTAATGAAAAACTGTTTTTT. The variable domain in full, with the rest retrieved from reference TRBV19 and TRBJ1-4, is DGGITQSPKYLFRKEGQNVTLSCEQNLNHDAMYWYRQDPGQGLRLIYYSQIVNDFQKGDIAEGYSVSREKKESFPLTVTSAQKNPTAFYLCASMGAPNEKLFFGSGTQLSVL.

Note on this clone: A read error may account for a junction end that differs from germline. Other DNA sequences from this sample encode an identical CDR3 as well. The chain couples TRBV11-3 to TRBJ1-1, with D unclear. Germline CDR1 is SGHNT and CDR2 is YENEEA. CDR3 length: 12 residues. The CDR3 loop is CASSLVNGEAFF. The CDR3 coding sequence is TGTGCCAGCAGCTTAGTCAATGGTGAAGCTTTTTTT.

The chain carries TRBV30 and TRBJ1-4, with TRBD1 as a possible D gene (5 bases). The CDR3 contains 14 residues. V was shortened by 3 bases and J by 7 bases, with 15 bases between the two germline ends. Germline CDR1 is GTSNPN and CDR2 is SVGIG (reference sequence). CDR3 nucleotides: TGTGCCTGGAGGGACCCGACGCAGGGTGAAAAACTGTTTTTT. Translated, it gives CAWRDPTQGEKLFF.

The J gene is TRBJ2-2, the V gene TRBV10-2; 8 nucleotides align to TRBD2. Germline V CDR1 and CDR2: WSHSY, SAAADI. V was clipped by 8 bases and J by 1 base; unmatched bases: 6. The length of the CDR3 is 15 residues. CDR3 protein: CASRGGLLNTGELFF. In nucleotides, the CDR3 is TGCGCCAGCCGCGGGGGGCTGTTGAACACCGGGGAGCTGTTTTTT.

CDR3 protein: CASRRWGETSSYNEQFF. DNA for the CDR3: TGTGCCAGCAGGAGGTGGGGGGAGACTAGCTCCTACAATGAGCAGTTCTTC. This sequence joins TRBV2 and TRBJ2-1, with a weak D call TRBD2 (6 bases). Germline V gives CDR1 SNHLY, CDR2 FYNNEI. With 6 bases removed from V and 0 bases from J, the gap between germline ends came to 18 bases. The CDR3 sequence is 17 residues long.

The V gene is TRBV15, the J gene TRBJ1-4, with a weak D call TRBD1 (5 bases). The V gene lost 0 bases and the J gene lost 7 bases, with 12 bases spanning the gap. Germline CDR1 LNHNV, CDR2 YYDKDF (reference sequence). There are 15 residues in the CDR3. The CDR3 DNA reads TGTGCCACCAGCAGAGATCGGGGGGGAGCTGAAAAACTGTTTTTT. Protein sequence: CATSRDRGGAEKLFF.

The rearrangement joins TRBV15 to TRBJ2-7; D is possibly TRBD1 or TRBD2 (6 bases each). CDR3 length: 15 amino acids. Germline V gives CDR1 LNHNV, CDR2 YYDKDF (reference sequence). V was trimmed by 0 bases and J by 3 bases, leaving 12 bases between them. The CDR3 region has the DNA TGTGCCACCAGCAGAGATCGGGGGCAGGGCTACGAGCAGTACTTC. Translating gives CATSRDRGQGYEQYF.

The rearrangement uses TRBV27 and TRBJ1-6; no firm D call. The CDR3 contains 12 residues. The V end lost 1 base, the J end lost 9 bases, and 4 bases lay between the germline ends. Germline V lookup: CDR1 MNHEY, CDR2 SMNVEV (reference sequence). Written as DNA, the CDR3 is TGTGCCAGCAGTTTATGGGGTTCACCCCTCCACTTT. Its translation: CASSLWGSPLHF.

The V gene is TRBV27, the J gene TRBJ1-1; no clear D. Trimming cost V 2 bases and J 1 base, with 8 bases left between them. Germline V gene lookup returns CDR1 MNHEY and CDR2 SMNVEV (reference sequence). The CDR3 is 14 residues long. CDR3 nucleotides: TGTGCCAGCAGTTTAGGGAGGGCGAACACTGAAGCTTTCTTT. Its protein product is CASSLGRANTEAFF.

This clone was recorded once. The rearrangement joins TRBV7-9 to TRBJ2-2; 7 nucleotides match TRBD2. Unmatched junction bases numbered 3, after V lost 6 bases and J lost 2 bases. The CDR3 covers 14 residues. The germline CDR1 and CDR2 sequences are SEHNR and FQNEAQ (reference sequence). The CDR3 region has the DNA TGTGCCAGCAGAGCGGGGCGCAACACCGGGGAGCTGTTTTTT. Protein product: CASRAGRNTGELFF.

The CDR3 spells CASSRRPGQSRLNTDTQYF. CDR3 sequence (DNA): TGTGCCAGTAGTCGTCGGCCGGGACAGTCCCGGCTTAACACAGATACGCAGTATTTT. The chain links TRBV19 to TRBJ2-3, with TRBD1 matching 7 bases. This CDR3 has 19 amino acids. In germline, CDR1 is LNHDA, CDR2 SQIVND (reference sequence). Unmatched junction bases numbered 19, after V lost 5 bases and J lost 2 bases.

V and J are TRBV4-1 and TRBJ2-2, with 9 positions matching TRBD2. V shed 0 bases and J 5 bases; nucleotides not matched to a gene: 10. Germline V lookup: CDR1 MGHRA, CDR2 YSYEKL. The CDR3 covers 18 residues. The chain's CDR3 is CASSQERSGGLRTGELFF. The CDR3 DNA follows: TGCGCCAGCAGCCAAGAAAGGAGCGGGGGGCTTCGGACCGGGGAGCTGTTTTTT.

This sequence joins TRBV7-8 and TRBJ2-3; D gene unclear. The V end was cut by 2 bases, the J end by 0 bases, with 9 bases between. CDR3 length equals 15 residues. Looked up from germline, CDR1 is SGHVS and CDR2 is FQNEAQ. The DNA of the CDR3 is TGTGCCAGCAGCTTAACGGCACATAGCACAGATACGCAGTATTTT. It yields the protein CASSLTAHSTDTQYF.

The chain is built from TRBV12-3 or TRBV12-4 and TRBJ1-2; no clear D. Trimming removed 3 bases from V and 3 bases from J, with 2 bases in between. The CDR3 consists of 11 residues. The CDR3 DNA reads as TGTGCCAGCAGTTTTGACTATGGCTACACCTTC. Translation: CASSFDYGYTF.

The J gene is TRBJ2-3, the V gene TRBV7-2; D is uncertain. Germline V gene sequence: CDR1 SGHTA, CDR2 FQGNSA. Trimming took off 5 bases at V and 5 bases at J, with 8 bases between the two ends. CDR3 length equals 12 residues. The CDR3, as DNA: TGTGCCAGCAGCCCCTCAGTAGATACGCAGTATTTT. Encoded protein: CASSPSVDTQYF. Full variable domain (outside the CDR3, taken from reference TRBV7-2 and TRBJ2-3): GAGVSQSPSNKVTEKGKDVELRCDPISGHTALYWYRQSLGQGLEFLIYFQGNSAPDKSGLPSDRFSAERTGGSVSTLTIQRTQQEDSAVYLCASSPSVDTQYFGPGTRLTVL.

CDR3 DNA: TGTGCCAGCAGCCCCCACTACAGGGGTGGAACCTACGAGCAGTACTTC. Its translation: CASSPHYRGGTYEQYF. The J gene is TRBJ2-7, the V gene TRBV9, with 7 positions matching TRBD1. J was trimmed by 2 bases and V by 4 bases; bases with no gene match: 12. The germline V gene encodes CDR1 SGDLS and CDR2 YYNGEE. This CDR3 has 16 amino acids.

This clone was counted only a few times. The chain has TRBV6-2 or TRBV6-3 and TRBJ2-7; 8 bases line up with TRBD1. Germline loops: CDR1 MNHEY, CDR2 SVGEGT. The V segment lost 5 bases and the J segment 7 bases; nucleotides outside the gene matches: 10. The CDR3 consists of 14 residues. CDR3 loop: CASSDADREEEQYF. CDR3 DNA: TGTGCCAGCAGTGACGCGGACAGGGAGGAGGAGCAGTACTTC.

The chain carries TRBV7-8 and TRBJ1-1, with D hard to call. Germline V CDR1 and CDR2: SGHVS, FQNEAQ. V was trimmed by 1 base and J by 0 bases, leaving 9 bases between them. CDR3 length: 15 residues. CDR3 sequence (DNA): TGTGCCAGCAGCTTAGGCTGGGCCTTGAACACTGAAGCTTTCTTT. This encodes CASSLGWALNTEAFF.

This sequence joins TRBV25-1 and TRBJ1-2; the D is unclear. Trimming removed 0 bases from V and 4 bases from J, with 6 bases in between. The CDR3 covers 13 residues. Per germline, CDR1 MGHDK and CDR2 SYGVNS. The DNA for the CDR3 is TGTGCCAGCAGTGAATACGGCGGCTATGGCTACACCTTC. It specifies CASSEYGGYGYTF.

The J gene is TRBJ2-3, the V gene TRBV5-1; 8 nucleotides line up with TRBD2. Germline values: CDR1 SGHRS, CDR2 YFSETQ. V shed 5 bases and J 3 bases; nucleotides not matched to a gene: 5. The CDR3 runs 14 residues. CDR3 region: CASSGGGLTDTQYF. In DNA form, the CDR3 reads TGCGCCAGCAGTGGCGGGGGGCTTACAGATACGCAGTATTTT.

The chain is built from TRBV7-9 and TRBJ2-7, with D uncertain. The CDR3 is 12 amino acids. V lost 6 bases and J 4 bases, leaving 10 bases between the germline ends. CDR1 SEHNR and CDR2 FQNEAQ come from the germline V gene (reference sequence). CDR3 sequence (DNA): TGTGCCAGCAGTGCGCAGGAATACGAGCAGTACTTC. Translation: CASSAQEYEQYF. Full variable domain (missing parts from reference TRBV7-9 and TRBJ2-7): DTGVSQNPRHKITKRGQNVTFRCDPISEHNRLYWYRQTLGQGPEFLTYFQNEAQLEKSRLLSDRFSAERPKGSFSTLEIQRTEQGDSAMYLCASSAQEYEQYFGPGTRLTVT.

V usage is TRBV10-2 and J usage is TRBJ1-5; unclear D gene. CDR3 length equals 12 residues. With 2 bases removed from V and 12 bases from J, the gap between germline ends came to 11 bases. In germline, CDR1 is WSHSY, CDR2 SAAADI. The CDR3 region has the DNA TGCGCCAGCAGTGAGATCGGATGGGACCAGCATTTT. It encodes CASSEIGWDQHF.

The chain has TRBV11-2 and TRBJ1-1; D is unclear. Trimming shortened V by 9 bases and J by 7 bases, and 9 bases separated the two germline ends. Germline V lookup: CDR1 SGHAT, CDR2 FQNNGV. This CDR3 comprises 10 residues. CDR3 protein: CASSFHEAFF. CDR3 DNA: TGTGCCAGTTCTTTTCATGAAGCTTTCTTT. The full variable domain, with the rest looked up from reference TRBV11-2 and TRBJ1-1, is EAGVAQSPRYKIIEKRQSVAFWCNPISGHATLYWYQQILGQGPKLLIQFQNNGVVDDSQLPKDRFSAERLKGVDSTLKIQPAKLEDSAVYLCASSFHEAFFGQGTRLTVV.

The chain links TRBV11-3 to TRBJ2-3; D is uncertain. Per germline, CDR1 SGHNT and CDR2 YENEEA. Trimming removed 0 bases at V and 0 bases at J, with 10 bases between. The CDR3 runs to 16 residues. The CDR3 spells CASSLEARLSTDTQYF. The CDR3 region has the DNA TGTGCCAGCAGCTTAGAGGCCCGTTTGAGCACAGATACGCAGTATTTT.

The CDR3 sequence: CASSESPNEKLFF. The DNA for the CDR3 is TGTGCCAGCAGTGAAAGTCCGAATGAAAAACTGTTTTTT. The J gene is TRBJ1-4, the V gene TRBV6-1, with D hard to call. CDR3 size: 13 residues. CDR1 is MNHNS and CDR2 is SASEGT in the germline V gene. The V gene lost 2 bases and the J gene lost 5 bases, with 6 bases spanning the gap.

The rearrangement joins TRBV2 to TRBJ2-3; TRBD2 agrees at 13 bases. There are 15 residues in the CDR3. Germline V gives CDR1 SNHLY, CDR2 FYNNEI. V dropped 4 bases and J dropped 7; count of bases not matched to a gene: 5. The CDR3 coding sequence is TGTGCCAGCAGTGTACTAGCGGGGGGGCCGAATACGCAGTATTTT. Amino acids: CASSVLAGGPNTQYF.